The text below deals with one T cell receptor beta chain. The data are from a study of sequential checkpoint blockade in melanoma. Study summary: Arm A got nivolumab then ipilimumab; arm B the reverse, 1:1. Maintenance nivolumab came after either treatment sequence.

Profiling relied on immunoSEQ multiplex PCR, and the TCRdb table lists in-frame clones only, not all of them. The sample lists 35,000 to 45,000 clones, 70% to 90% occurring once. The V gene's germline CDR1 is MNHEY and CDR2 SVGAGI. This CDR3 spans 15 amino acids. J lost 6 bases, V lost 2 bases, and 4 bases had no gene match. Treatment meaning: randomized to nivolumab then ipilimumab (arm A) or the reverse (arm B). No patient had prior DNA-damaging chemotherapy. Live CD3+CD8+ CD19− CD56− cells were sorted from PBMCs. This sequence originates from a human donor with melanoma. The material was CD8+ T cells sorted from blood (inferred from file names), obtained from a patient given nivolumab and ipilimumab in sequence. The chain uses TRBV6-5 and TRBJ2-1; the match to TRBD1 covers 10 bases. CDR3 coding DNA: TGTGCCAGCAGTTACGGGACAGGGGTGGGCAATGAGCAGTTCTTC. Residues: CASSYGTGVGNEQFF.